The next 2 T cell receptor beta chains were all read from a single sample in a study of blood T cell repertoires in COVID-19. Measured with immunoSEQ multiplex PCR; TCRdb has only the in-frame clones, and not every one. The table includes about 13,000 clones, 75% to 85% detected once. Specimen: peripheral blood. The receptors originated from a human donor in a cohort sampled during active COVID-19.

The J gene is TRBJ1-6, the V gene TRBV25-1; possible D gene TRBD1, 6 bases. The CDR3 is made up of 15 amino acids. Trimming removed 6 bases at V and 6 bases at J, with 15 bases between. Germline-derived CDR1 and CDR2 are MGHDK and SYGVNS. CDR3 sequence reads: CASSSHRDGNSPLHF. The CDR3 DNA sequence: TGTGCCAGCAGCTCACACAGGGACGGTAATTCACCCCTCCACTTT.

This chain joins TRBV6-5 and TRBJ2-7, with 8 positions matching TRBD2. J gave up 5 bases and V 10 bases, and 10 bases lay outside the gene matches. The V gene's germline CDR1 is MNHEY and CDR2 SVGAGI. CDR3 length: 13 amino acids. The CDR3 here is CATGRLAMNEQYF. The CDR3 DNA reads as TGTGCCACTGGGAGACTAGCGATGAACGAGCAGTACTTC.